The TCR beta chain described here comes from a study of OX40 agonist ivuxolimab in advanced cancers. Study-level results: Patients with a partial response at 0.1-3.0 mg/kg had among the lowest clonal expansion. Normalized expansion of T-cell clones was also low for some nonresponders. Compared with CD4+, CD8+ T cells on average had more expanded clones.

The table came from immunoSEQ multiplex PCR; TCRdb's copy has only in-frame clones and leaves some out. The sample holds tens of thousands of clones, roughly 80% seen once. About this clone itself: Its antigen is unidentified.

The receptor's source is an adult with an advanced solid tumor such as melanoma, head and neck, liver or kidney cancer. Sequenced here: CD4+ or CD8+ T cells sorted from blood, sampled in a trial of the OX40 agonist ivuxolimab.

The CDR3 protein is CASSFLAGDYNEQFF. The CDR3 DNA sequence: TGCGCCAGCAGCTTCCTAGCGGGAGATTACAATGAGCAGTTCTTC. The genes are TRBV5-1 and TRBJ2-1, with 10 bases aligning to TRBD2. CDR3 length: 15 amino acids. The V gene's germline CDR1 is SGHRS and CDR2 YFSETQ. The V and J ends lost 2 bases and 4 bases, in that order; junction bases with no gene match: 3.